A single T cell receptor (beta chain) is shown here with its context. As handled by the study authors: Reference gene primer amplification yielded estimated nucleated cell counts. Method: immunoSEQ multiplex PCR; TCRdb's copy keeps in-frame clones and lacks some. Clone size and the V and J calls come from that table; the DNA yielded D and trimming. The data contain under 400,000 clones, roughly 86% of them singletons. The sample originates from a study of blood T cell repertoires in COVID-19. Study summary: Acute and convalescent COVID-19 samples came from the United States, Italy and Spain.

CDR3 length: 12 amino acids. From germline, CDR1 is LNHNV and CDR2 YYDKDF (reference sequence). V was trimmed by 1 base and J by 8 bases, leaving 8 bases between them. Cohorts were based on clinical histories the participants reported. The chain links TRBV15 to TRBJ1-2; a possible D gene is TRBD1 (6 bases). Sequenced: PBMCs or T cells enriched from blood (not recorded which). The sequence was obtained from a woman aged 30 to 39 who had been exposed to COVID-19. CDR3 protein: CATSRAGVGYTF. Here the CDR3 DNA reads TGTGCCACCAGCAGAGCAGGGGTCGGCTACACCTTC.